These 26 T cell receptor beta chains originate from one sample sequenced in a study of T cells in women clearing cervical HPV infection. The table came from immunoSEQ multiplex PCR; TCRdb's copy has only in-frame clones and leaves some out. The sample's table shows over 30,000 clones. The sequencing input was blood buffy coat. These receptors were obtained from a woman aged 18 to 75 with a cervical HPV16 infection that either progressed to CIN3+ or cleared (not recorded which).

Points on this clone: The CDR3 end is not reached by the read, which stops 3 residues before it; the germline J gene fills it in. The rearrangement joins TRBV2 to TRBJ2-5, with a weak D call TRBD1 (6 bases). Looked up from germline, CDR1 is SNHLY and CDR2 is FYNNEI. The length of the CDR3 is 14 residues. CDR3 in amino acids: CASSEAWGQGTQYF. The CDR3 DNA, read in part, is TGTGCCAGCAGTGAAGCGTGGGGGCAAGGAACC.

About this clone: The read gets to within 3 residues of the CDR3 end, and the germline J gene fills in the rest. This chain links TRBV20-1 with TRBJ2-1, with 15 bases fitting TRBD2. The CDR3 extends over 18 amino acids. J lost 1 base, V lost 5 bases, and 9 bases had no gene match. CDR1 and CDR2 (germline): DFQATT, SNEGSKA (reference sequence). Incomplete CDR3 DNA: TGCAGTGCTTCCACCGGGACTAGCGGGGGGTTATCCTACAATGAG. It specifies CSASTGTSGGLSYNE. The CDR3, in full, reads CSASTGTSGGLSYNEQFF.

Worth noting for this clone: Read sequence stops 3 residues before the CDR3 end, and the germline J gene provides the missing end. This chain links TRBV30 with TRBJ2-3, with 7 bases identical to TRBD1. The germline CDR1 and CDR2 sequences are GTSNPN and SVGIG (reference sequence). CDR3 size: 15 residues. Partial CDR3 DNA: TGTGCCTGGAGTGTACCGGGACAGAGGAATCAGCCG. Translating it yields CAWSVPGQRNQP. The entire CDR3 protein reads CAWSVPGQRNQPQYF.

Comment on this clone: The read ends 3 residues early relative to the CDR3; the germline J gene fills the gap. The chain combines TRBV7-6 with TRBJ1-1; no clear D gene. V lost 5 bases and J lost 5, with 12 bases in between. This CDR3 is built from 13 residues. Germline-derived CDR1 and CDR2 are SGHVS and FNYEAQ. CDR3: CASSLIFGTEAFF. The sequenced CDR3 bases are TGTGCCAGCAGCCTAATATTCGGTACTGAA.

As regards this clone: The read terminates 3 residues before the CDR3 end, so the remaining end is supplied by the germline J gene. The J gene is TRBJ1-2, the V gene TRBV2; tentative D call: TRBD1 (5 bases). CDR1 and CDR2 from the germline V gene are SNHLY and FYNNEI. The CDR3 length is 14 residues. The CDR3 bases that were read are TGTGCCAGCAGTTTCCAGGGAGATATCTCGGGC. Translation: CASSFQGDISG. The complete CDR3 reads CASSFQGDISGYTF.

Comment on this clone: The read terminates 3 residues before the CDR3 end, so the remaining end is supplied by the germline J gene. This chain uses TRBV7-2 with TRBJ2-3; the D gene is possibly TRBD1 (7 bases). The ends were cut back, 5 bases at V and 3 bases at J, with 15 bases in the middle. The CDR3 totals 15 residues. The germline CDR1 and CDR2 sequences are SGHTA and FQGNSA. The part of the CDR3 DNA that was read is TGTGCCAGCAGCCCGACAGGGAGCGGGACAGATACG. Its protein product is CASSPTGSGTDT. The whole CDR3 region reads CASSPTGSGTDTQYF.

About this clone itself: The read ends 3 residues before the CDR3 terminus; that terminus is restored from the germline J gene. The chain combines TRBV6-1 with TRBJ2-2, with no clear D. The CDR3 totals 17 residues. Germline V CDR1 and CDR2: MNHNS, SASEGT. The CDR3 loop is CASSEGGIPNYNSPLFF. The covered CDR3 bases are TGTGCCAGCAGTGAAGGAGGTATCCCTAACTATAATTCACCG.

Points on this clone: The missing CDR3 end, 3 residues past where the read stops, is filled in from the germline J gene. The chain carries TRBV9 and TRBJ2-7, with 8 bases lining up with TRBD2. CDR3 length equals 14 residues. Per the germline V gene, CDR1 is SGDLS and CDR2 is YYNGEE. V was clipped by 1 base and J by 5 bases; unmatched bases: 5. The sequenced part of the CDR3 DNA is TGTGCCAGCAGCGTACGTAGTAGCGGGGACGAG. This codes for CASSVRSSGDE. The CDR3 in full is CASSVRSSGDEQYF.

As for this clone: The CDR3 goes on 3 residues after the read ends, and that part is filled in from the germline J gene. This rearrangement joins TRBV2 to TRBJ2-2; tentative D call: TRBD1 (6 bases). CDR1 and CDR2 from the germline V gene are SNHLY and FYNNEI. This CDR3 region has 13 residues. The sequenced part of the CDR3 DNA is TGTGCCAGCAGGACAGGCCCTAATGAAAAG. Encoded protein: CASRTGPNEK. The full CDR3 reads CASRTGPNEKLFF.

In regard to this clone: Coverage ceases 3 residues before the CDR3 finishes, and the germline J gene fills in the end. The V gene is TRBV5-6, the J gene TRBJ2-2; TRBD1 aligns across 7 bases. This CDR3 contains 15 residues. Germline CDR1 reads SGHDT; CDR2 reads YYEEEE. The CDR3 loop reads CASSLVGGRNEKLFF. Incomplete CDR3 DNA: TGTGCCAGCAGTCTCGTAGGGGGCAGGAATGAAAAG.

Of note for this clone: Read sequence stops 3 residues before the CDR3 end, and the germline J gene provides the missing end. V and J are TRBV19 and TRBJ2-3; D not certain. This CDR3 contains 13 residues. V dropped 3 bases and J dropped 2 bases, with 6 bases sitting between them. The germline CDR1 and CDR2 sequences are LNHDA and SQIVND (reference sequence). CDR3 DNA (partial): TGTGCCAGTAGTATGAGACACACAGATACG. The encoded protein is CASSMRHTDT. The whole CDR3 sequence is CASSMRHTDTQYF.

Concerning this clone: The read ends 3 residues early relative to the CDR3; the germline J gene fills the gap. The V and J genes are TRBV18 and TRBJ1-2; the D is unclear. The CDR3 is 14 amino acids. The V gene's germline CDR1 is KGHSH and CDR2 LQKENI. V lost 2 bases and J lost 3, with 10 bases in between. The CDR3 loop is CASSPKAEHYGYTF. CDR3 bases read: TGTGCCAGCTCACCAAAGGCGGAACACTATGGC. The full variable domain, completed using reference TRBV18 and TRBJ1-2, is NAGVMQNPRHLVRRRGQEARLRCSPMKGHSHVYWYRQLPEEGLKFMVYLQKENIIDESGMPKERFSAEFPKEGPSILRIQQVVRGDSAAYFCASSPKAEHYGYTFGSGTRLTVV.

Note on this clone: The read terminates 3 residues before the CDR3 end, so the remaining end is supplied by the germline J gene. The chain is built from TRBV19 and TRBJ2-2, with D perhaps TRBD2 (5 bases). The germline CDR1 and CDR2 sequences are LNHDA and SQIVND (reference sequence). Trimming shortened V by 3 bases and J by 5 bases, and 13 bases separated the two germline ends. CDR3 length: 15 residues. The CDR3 is CASSISGDGTGELFF. CDR3 bases read: TGTGCCAGTAGTATTTCCGGGGATGGGACCGGGGAG.

About this clone: The CDR3 goes on 3 residues after the read ends, and that part is filled in from the germline J gene. This rearrangement joins TRBV18 to TRBJ1-1; 8 bases align to TRBD1. V shed 3 bases, J shed 1 base, and the junction held 4 bases outside the gene matches. The germline V gene encodes CDR1 KGHSH and CDR2 LQKENI. This CDR3 region has 15 residues. The CDR3 is CASSPRTGQNTEAFF. The sequenced CDR3 bases are TGTGCCAGCTCACCCAGGACAGGGCAGAACACTGAA.

As for this clone: An end of the junction does not agree with germline; a read error may underlie this. The CDR3 is cut off 3 residues early in the read; its end comes from the germline J gene. The V call is TRBV14, the J call TRBJ2-7; D call uncertain. CDR1 and CDR2 (germline): SGHDN, FVKESK. The CDR3 spans 12 residues. CDR3 residues: CASSQTSFEQYF. The CDR3 DNA, read in part, is TGTGCCAGCAGCCAAACTTCCTTCGAG.

Concerning this clone: Read coverage stops 3 residues before the CDR3 terminus; the germline J gene supplies the remainder. The gene calls are TRBV30 and TRBJ1-4; possibly TRBD1 for D (6 bases). V lost 4 bases and J 3 bases, leaving 18 bases between the germline ends. The CDR3 contains 16 residues. Germline assignment: CDR1 GTSNPN and CDR2 SVGIG (reference sequence). The DNA read from the CDR3 is TGTGCCTGGAACCCTGTTGAGGGGGGGCCTAATGAAAAA. This sequence encodes CAWNPVEGGPNEK. The whole CDR3 is CAWNPVEGGPNEKLFF.

About this clone: The read terminates 3 residues before the CDR3 end, so the remaining end is supplied by the germline J gene. This chain uses TRBV7-6 with TRBJ2-3, with a tentative D call TRBD2 (6 bases). The CDR3 contains 15 residues. V was clipped by 4 bases and J by 0 bases, with 11 bases between them. Germline V gene lookup returns CDR1 SGHVS and CDR2 FNYEAQ. The DNA read from the CDR3 is TGTGCCAGCAGCTCCGGGGCGGGGAGCACAGATACG. This gives the protein CASSSGAGSTDT. The entire CDR3 reads CASSSGAGSTDTQYF.

Remarks on this clone: The read stops 3 residues short of the end of the CDR3; the missing end is completed from the germline J gene. V is TRBV7-3 and J is TRBJ2-7; possibly TRBD1 for D (6 bases). CDR3 length: 13 amino acids. Germline V gene lookup returns CDR1 SGHTA and CDR2 FQGTGA. Trimming removed 2 bases at V and 5 bases at J, with 10 bases between. The CDR3 DNA, read in part, is TGTGCCAGCAGCTTAGGGGGCGAAAACGAG. Residues: CASSLGGENE. The whole CDR3 sequence is CASSLGGENEQYF.

Note on this clone: The read ends 3 residues early relative to the CDR3; the germline J gene fills the gap. The chain combines TRBV18 with TRBJ2-4; no definite D call. The CDR3 is 14 residues long. CDR1 KGHSH and CDR2 LQKENI come from the germline V gene. The CDR3 is CASSPPGEYYGQYF. The sequenced part of the CDR3 DNA is TGTGCCAGCTCACCACCTGGAGAGTACTATGGT.

Concerning this clone: The CDR3 goes on 3 residues after the read ends, and that part is filled in from the germline J gene. V usage is TRBV7-2 and J usage is TRBJ2-5; the D gene is possibly TRBD2 (6 bases). Germline CDR1 and CDR2: SGHTA and FQGNSA. The V gene lost 4 bases and the J gene lost 2 bases, with 14 bases spanning the gap. The CDR3 sequence is 15 residues long. The sequenced CDR3 bases are TGTGCCAGCAGCTCACTGCGCGGGAAACAAGAGACC. It yields the protein CASSSLRGKQET. The CDR3 in full is CASSSLRGKQETQYF.

Comment on this clone: The CDR3 end lies 3 residues beyond the end of the read and is filled in from the germline J gene. The chain links TRBV2 to TRBJ1-1, with 9 bases matching TRBD1. After removal of 6 bases from V and 1 base from J, the junction contained 3 bases not matched to a gene. This CDR3 is built from 14 residues. Germline V gene data show CDR1 as SNHLY and CDR2 as FYNNEI. The sequenced CDR3 bases are TGTGCCAGCAGACAGGGACAGGGGAACACTGAA. This translates into CASRQGQGNTE. The CDR3, in full, reads CASRQGQGNTEAFF.

Comment on this clone: The read stops 3 residues short of the end of the CDR3; the missing end is completed from the germline J gene. This chain connects TRBV5-4 to TRBJ1-2; D unclear. Trimming removed 3 bases at V and 7 bases at J, with 13 bases between. Germline V lookup: CDR1 SGHNT, CDR2 YYREEE (reference sequence). The CDR3 is 13 residues long. CDR3 loop: CASSWVGAGGYTF. The sequenced part of the CDR3 DNA is TGTGCCAGCAGCTGGGTGGGCGCCGGTGGC.

As to this clone: The read gets to within 3 residues of the CDR3 end, and the germline J gene fills in the rest. The V and J genes are TRBV6-1 and TRBJ2-4; TRBD2 might be the D (5 bases). In germline, CDR1 is MNHNS, CDR2 SASEGT. The CDR3 has 15 amino acids. The part of the CDR3 DNA that was read is TGTGCCAGCAGTGGAGGGTCGAAGACACAGAATGGT. This codes for CASSGGSKTQNG. The whole CDR3 sequence is CASSGGSKTQNGQYF.

Of note for this clone: The read comes to an end 3 residues before the CDR3 does, leaving the germline J gene to fill in the end. This rearrangement joins TRBV11-2 to TRBJ2-4; D is ambiguous. Germline CDR1 reads SGHAT; CDR2 reads FQNNGV. CDR3 size: 12 residues. CDR3 loop: CASRAANYGQYF. The covered CDR3 bases are TGTGCCAGCAGGGCAGCTAACTATGGT.

Worth noting for this clone: From the germline J gene comes the end of the CDR3, since the read stops 3 residues before it. The chain carries TRBV28 and TRBJ2-3, with D possibly being TRBD1 (6 bases). The V gene's germline CDR1 is MDHEN and CDR2 SYDVKM. V lost 4 bases to trimming and J lost 4 bases, with 15 bases between them. The CDR3 is made up of 15 amino acids. Here the CDR3 reads CASSSPGVGADTQYF. The part of the CDR3 DNA that was read is TGTGCCAGCAGTTCCCCAGGGGTTGGGGCAGATACG.

Turning to this clone: The read is 3 residues too short to cover the CDR3 end, so that end is filled in from the germline J gene. The chain uses TRBV5-6 and TRBJ2-4; a possible D gene is TRBD1 (6 bases). The CDR3 is 14 residues long. Germline V gene lookup returns CDR1 SGHDT and CDR2 YYEEEE. The CDR3 DNA, read in part, is TGTGCCAGCAGCTTGGCCAGGGGAAGTCAGCCT. The encoded protein is CASSLARGSQP. The CDR3 reads in full as CASSLARGSQPQYF. The entire variable domain, with the rest obtained from reference TRBV5-6 and TRBJ2-4, is as follows: DAGVTQSPTHLIKTRGQQVTLRCSPKSGHDTVSWYQQALGQGPQFIFQYYEEEERQRGNFPDRFSGHQFPNYSSELNVNALLLGDSALYLCASSLARGSQPQYFGAGTRLSVL.